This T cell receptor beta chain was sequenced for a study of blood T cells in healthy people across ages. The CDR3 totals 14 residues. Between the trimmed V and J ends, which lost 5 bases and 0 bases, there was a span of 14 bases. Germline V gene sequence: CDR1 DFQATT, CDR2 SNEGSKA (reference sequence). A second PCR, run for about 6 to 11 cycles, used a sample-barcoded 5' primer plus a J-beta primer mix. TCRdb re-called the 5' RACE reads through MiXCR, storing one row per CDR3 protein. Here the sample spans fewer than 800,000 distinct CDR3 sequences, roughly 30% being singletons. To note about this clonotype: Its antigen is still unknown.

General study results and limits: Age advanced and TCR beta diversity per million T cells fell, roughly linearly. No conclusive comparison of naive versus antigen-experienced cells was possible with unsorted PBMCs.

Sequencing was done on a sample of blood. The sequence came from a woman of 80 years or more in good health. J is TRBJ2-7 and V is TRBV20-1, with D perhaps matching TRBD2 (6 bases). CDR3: CSAYSSASSYEQYF. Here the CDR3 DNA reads TGCAGTGCTTATTCTAGCGCTAGCTCCTACGAGCAGTACTTC.